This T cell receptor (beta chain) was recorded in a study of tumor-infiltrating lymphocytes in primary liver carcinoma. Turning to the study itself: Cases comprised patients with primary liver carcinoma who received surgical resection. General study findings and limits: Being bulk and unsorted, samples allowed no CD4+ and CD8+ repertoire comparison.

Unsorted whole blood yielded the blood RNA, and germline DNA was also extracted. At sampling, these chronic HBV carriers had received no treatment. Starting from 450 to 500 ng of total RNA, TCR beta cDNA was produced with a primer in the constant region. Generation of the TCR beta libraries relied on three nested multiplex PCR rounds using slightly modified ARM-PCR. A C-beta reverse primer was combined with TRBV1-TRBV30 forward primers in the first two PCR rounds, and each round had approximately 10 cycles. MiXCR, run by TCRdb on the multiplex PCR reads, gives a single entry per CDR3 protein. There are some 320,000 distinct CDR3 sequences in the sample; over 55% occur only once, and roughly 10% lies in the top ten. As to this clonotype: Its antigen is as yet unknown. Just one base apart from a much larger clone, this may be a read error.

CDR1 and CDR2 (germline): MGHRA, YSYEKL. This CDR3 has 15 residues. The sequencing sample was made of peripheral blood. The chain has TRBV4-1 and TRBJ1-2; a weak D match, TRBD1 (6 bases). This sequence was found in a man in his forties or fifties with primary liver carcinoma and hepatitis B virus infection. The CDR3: CACSQGAGTNYGYTF. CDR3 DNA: TGCGCCTGCAGCCAAGGTGCAGGGACAAACTATGGCTACACCTTC.